The T cell receptor beta chain under discussion was sequenced for a study of shared clonotypes between healthy human individuals. Study observations and caveats: Sequencing depth was expected to influence donor clonotype sharing. Generally, naive subsets came out with larger estimated richness than memory subsets.

Clones were read by immunoSEQ multiplex PCR, and TCRdb kept only the in-frame ones, dropping some. The repertoire holds roughly 1,000,000 clones, with roughly 74% as singletons. CDR3 length: 14 amino acids. V gave up 4 bases and J gave up 4 bases, with 12 bases separating them. From germline, CDR1 is SGHRS and CDR2 YFSETQ. Worth noting for this clone: The antigen remains undetermined.

The V gene is TRBV5-1, the J gene TRBJ2-1, with D perhaps given as TRBD1 or TRBD2 (5 bases each). This receptor was obtained from a man between 18 and 35 years old in good health. Some clones in this sample may be carry-over from other donors' samples. The sample comprised memory CD4+ T cells from PBMCs. Stated subset: CD45RA-negative fraction. CDR3 amino acids: CASSRDLGYNEQFF. The DNA for the CDR3 is TGCGCCAGCAGCCGGGACCTAGGATACAATGAGCAGTTCTTC.